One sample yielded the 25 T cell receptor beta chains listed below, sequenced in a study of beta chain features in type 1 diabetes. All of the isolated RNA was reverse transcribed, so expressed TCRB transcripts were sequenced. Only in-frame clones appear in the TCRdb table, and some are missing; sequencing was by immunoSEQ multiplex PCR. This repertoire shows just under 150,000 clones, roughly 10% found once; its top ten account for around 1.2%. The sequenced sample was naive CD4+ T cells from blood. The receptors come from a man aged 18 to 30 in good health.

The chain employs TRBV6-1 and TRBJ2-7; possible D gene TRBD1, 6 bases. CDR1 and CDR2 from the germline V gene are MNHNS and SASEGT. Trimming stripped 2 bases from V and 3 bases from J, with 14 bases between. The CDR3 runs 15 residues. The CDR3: CASSEWAGVIYEQYF. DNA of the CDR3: TGTGCCAGCAGTGAATGGGCAGGGGTAATCTACGAGCAGTACTTC.

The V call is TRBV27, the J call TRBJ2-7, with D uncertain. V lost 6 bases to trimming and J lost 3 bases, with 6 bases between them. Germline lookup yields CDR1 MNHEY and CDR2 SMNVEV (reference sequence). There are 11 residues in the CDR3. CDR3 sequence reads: CASRPSYEQYF. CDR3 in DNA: TGTGCCAGCAGGCCCAGCTACGAGCAGTACTTC.

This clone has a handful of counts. In nucleotides, the CDR3 is TGTGCCAGCAGCAGTGCAGGGGACTATGGCTACACCTTC. Its translation is CASSSAGDYGYTF. The chain couples TRBV6-6 to TRBJ1-2; a possible D gene is TRBD1 (6 bases). Trimming left V 6 bases short and J 3 bases short, with 11 bases between. The CDR3 sequence is 13 residues long. Germline lookup yields CDR1 MNHNY and CDR2 SVGAGI (reference sequence).

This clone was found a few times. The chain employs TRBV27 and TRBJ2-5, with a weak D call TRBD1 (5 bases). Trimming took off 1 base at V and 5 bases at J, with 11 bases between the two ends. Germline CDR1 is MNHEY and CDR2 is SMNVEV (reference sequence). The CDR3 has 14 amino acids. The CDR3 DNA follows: TGTGCCAGCAGTTTATGGCAGGGTATGGAGACCCAGTACTTC. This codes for CASSLWQGMETQYF.

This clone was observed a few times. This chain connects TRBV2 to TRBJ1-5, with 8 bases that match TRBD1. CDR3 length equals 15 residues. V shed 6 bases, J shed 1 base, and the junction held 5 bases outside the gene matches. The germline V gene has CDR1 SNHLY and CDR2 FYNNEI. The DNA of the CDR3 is TGTGCCAGCAGCGGCCAGGGGGCCAGCAATCAGCCCCAGCATTTT. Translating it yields CASSGQGASNQPQHF. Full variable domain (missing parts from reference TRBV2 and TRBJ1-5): EPEVTQTPSHQVTQMGQEVILRCVPISNHLYFYWYRQILGQKVEFLVSFYNNEISEKSEIFDDQFSVERPDGSNFTLKIRSTKLEDSAMYFCASSGQGASNQPQHFGDGTRLSIL.

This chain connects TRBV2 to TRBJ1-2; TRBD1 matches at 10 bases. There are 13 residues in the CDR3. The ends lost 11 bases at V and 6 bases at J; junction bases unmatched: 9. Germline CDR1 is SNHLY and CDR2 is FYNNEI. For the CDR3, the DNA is TGTGCCCGCTTAGGGACAGGGGCCCATGGCTACACCTTC. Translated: CARLGTGAHGYTF.

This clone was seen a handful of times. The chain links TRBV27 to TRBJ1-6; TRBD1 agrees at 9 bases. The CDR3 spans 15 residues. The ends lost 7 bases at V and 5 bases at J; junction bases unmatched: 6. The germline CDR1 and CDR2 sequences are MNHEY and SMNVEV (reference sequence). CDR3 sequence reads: CASKMGTGNNSPLHF. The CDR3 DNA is TGTGCCAGCAAGATGGGGACAGGGAATAATTCACCCCTCCACTTT.

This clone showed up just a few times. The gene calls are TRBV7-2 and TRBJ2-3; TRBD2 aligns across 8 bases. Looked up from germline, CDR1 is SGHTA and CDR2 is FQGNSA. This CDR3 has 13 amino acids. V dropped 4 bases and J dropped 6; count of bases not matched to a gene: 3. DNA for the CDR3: TGTGCCAGCAGCTCGGGGGGGCCGGATACGCAGTATTTT. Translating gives CASSSGGPDTQYF.

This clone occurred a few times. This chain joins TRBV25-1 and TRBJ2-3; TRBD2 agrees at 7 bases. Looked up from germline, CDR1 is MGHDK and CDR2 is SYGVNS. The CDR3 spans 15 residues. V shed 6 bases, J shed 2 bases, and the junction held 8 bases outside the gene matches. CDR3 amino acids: CASSPAGINTDTQYF. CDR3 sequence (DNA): TGTGCCAGCAGCCCAGCGGGGATTAACACAGATACGCAGTATTTT.

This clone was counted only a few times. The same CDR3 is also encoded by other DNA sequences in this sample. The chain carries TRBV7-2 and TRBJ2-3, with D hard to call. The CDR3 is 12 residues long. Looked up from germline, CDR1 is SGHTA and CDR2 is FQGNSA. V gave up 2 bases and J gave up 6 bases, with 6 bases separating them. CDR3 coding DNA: TGTGCCAGCAGCTTATTCGGGGATACGCAGTATTTT. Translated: CASSLFGDTQYF.

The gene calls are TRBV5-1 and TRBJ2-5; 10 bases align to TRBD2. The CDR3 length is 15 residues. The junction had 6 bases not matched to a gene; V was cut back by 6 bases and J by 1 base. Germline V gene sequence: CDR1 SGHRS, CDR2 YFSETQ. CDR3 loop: CASTLAGESQETQYF. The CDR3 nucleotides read TGCGCCAGCACCCTAGCGGGGGAAAGCCAAGAGACCCAGTACTTC.

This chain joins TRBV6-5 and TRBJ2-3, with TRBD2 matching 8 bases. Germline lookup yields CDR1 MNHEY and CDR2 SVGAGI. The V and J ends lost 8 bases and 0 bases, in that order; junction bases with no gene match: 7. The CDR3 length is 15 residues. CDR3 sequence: CASRRGGPSTDTQYF. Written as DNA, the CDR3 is TGTGCCAGCCGTCGGGGGGGCCCGAGCACAGATACGCAGTATTTT.

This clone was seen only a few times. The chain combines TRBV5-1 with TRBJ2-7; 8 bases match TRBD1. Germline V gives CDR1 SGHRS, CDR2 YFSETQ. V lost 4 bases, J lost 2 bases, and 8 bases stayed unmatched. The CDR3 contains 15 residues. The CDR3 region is CASSAGGTGTYEQYF. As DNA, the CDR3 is TGCGCCAGCAGCGCAGGCGGGACAGGAACCTACGAGCAGTACTTC.

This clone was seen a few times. The CDR3 spells CASSNPNRYNEQFF. The CDR3 bases are TGTGCCAGTAGTAACCCCAACAGATACAATGAGCAGTTCTTC. This chain connects TRBV19 to TRBJ2-1, with D unresolved. From germline, CDR1 is LNHDA and CDR2 SQIVND (reference sequence). Trimming took off 4 bases at V and 4 bases at J, with 11 bases between the two ends. This CDR3 has 14 residues.

The CDR3 spells CASSLVQGTYGYTF. The CDR3 DNA is TGTGCCAGCAGCTTAGTACAGGGAACCTATGGCTACACCTTC. The V gene is TRBV7-2, the J gene TRBJ1-2, with D perhaps TRBD1 (6 bases). The germline V gene has CDR1 SGHTA and CDR2 FQGNSA. The CDR3 runs 14 residues. Trimming took off 1 base at V and 4 bases at J, with 10 bases between the two ends.

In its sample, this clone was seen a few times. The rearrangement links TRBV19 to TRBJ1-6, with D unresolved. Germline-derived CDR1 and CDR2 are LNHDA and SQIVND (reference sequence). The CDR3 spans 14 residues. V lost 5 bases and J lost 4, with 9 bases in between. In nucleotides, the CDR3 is TGTGCCAGTAGTCTCCGGGGTTATAATTCACCCCTCCACTTT. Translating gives CASSLRGYNSPLHF.

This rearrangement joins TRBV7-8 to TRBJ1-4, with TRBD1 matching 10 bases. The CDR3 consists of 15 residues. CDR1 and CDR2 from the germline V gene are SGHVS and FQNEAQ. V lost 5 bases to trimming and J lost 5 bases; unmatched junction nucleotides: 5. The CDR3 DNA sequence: TGTGCCAGCAGCCCCAGGACAGGGGGAAATGAAAAACTGTTTTTT. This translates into CASSPRTGGNEKLFF.

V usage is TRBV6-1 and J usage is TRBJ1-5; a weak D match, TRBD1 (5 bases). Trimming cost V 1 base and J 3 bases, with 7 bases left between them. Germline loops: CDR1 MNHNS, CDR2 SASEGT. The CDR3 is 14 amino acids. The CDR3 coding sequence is TGTGCCAGCAGTGAAGGGGGCCCCAATCAGCCCCAGCATTTT. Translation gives CASSEGGPNQPQHF.

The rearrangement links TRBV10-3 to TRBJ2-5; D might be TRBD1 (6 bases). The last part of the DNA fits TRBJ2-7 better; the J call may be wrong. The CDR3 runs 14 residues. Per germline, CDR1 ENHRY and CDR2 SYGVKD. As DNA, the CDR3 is TGTGCCACCAACCCGGGGACACAGACCTACGAGCAGTACTTC. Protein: CATNPGTQTYEQYF.

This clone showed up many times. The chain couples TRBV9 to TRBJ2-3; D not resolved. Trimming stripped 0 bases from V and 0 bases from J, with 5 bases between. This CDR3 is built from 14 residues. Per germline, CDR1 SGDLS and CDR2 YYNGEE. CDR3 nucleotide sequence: TGTGCCAGCAGCGTAGTCAGTAGCACAGATACGCAGTATTTT. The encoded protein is CASSVVSSTDTQYF.

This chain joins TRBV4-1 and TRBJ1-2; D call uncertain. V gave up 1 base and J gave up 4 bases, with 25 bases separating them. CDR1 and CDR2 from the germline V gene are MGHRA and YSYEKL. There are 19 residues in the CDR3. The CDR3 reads CASSQGVARAGALTYGYTF. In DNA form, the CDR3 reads TGCGCCAGCAGCCAAGGCGTGGCGCGAGCGGGAGCTCTCACCTATGGCTACACCTTC.

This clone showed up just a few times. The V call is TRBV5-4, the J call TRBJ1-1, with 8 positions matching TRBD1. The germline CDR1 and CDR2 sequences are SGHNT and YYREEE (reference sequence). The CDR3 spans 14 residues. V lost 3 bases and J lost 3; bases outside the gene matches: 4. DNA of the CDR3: TGTGCCAGCAGCTCGACAGGGGAAGACACTGAAGCTTTCTTT. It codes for CASSSTGEDTEAFF.

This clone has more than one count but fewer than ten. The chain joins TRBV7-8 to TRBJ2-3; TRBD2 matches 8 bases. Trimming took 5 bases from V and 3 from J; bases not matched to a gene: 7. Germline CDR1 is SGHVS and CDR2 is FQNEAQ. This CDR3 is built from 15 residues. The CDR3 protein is CASSPGTSRTDTQYF. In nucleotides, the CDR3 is TGTGCCAGCAGCCCAGGGACTAGTAGGACAGATACGCAGTATTTT. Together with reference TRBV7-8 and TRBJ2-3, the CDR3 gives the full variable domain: GAGVSQSPRYKVAKRGQDVALRCDPISGHVSLFWYQQALGQGPEFLTYFQNEAQLDKSGLPSDRFFAERPEGSVSTLKIQRTQQEDSAVYLCASSPGTSRTDTQYFGPGTRLTVL.

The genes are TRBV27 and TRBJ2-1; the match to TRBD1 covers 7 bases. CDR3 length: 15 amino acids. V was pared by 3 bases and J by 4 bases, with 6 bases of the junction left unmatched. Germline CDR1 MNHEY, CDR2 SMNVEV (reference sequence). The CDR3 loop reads CASSFLGQLYNEQFF. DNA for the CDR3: TGTGCCAGCAGTTTTTTGGGACAGTTATACAATGAGCAGTTCTTC.

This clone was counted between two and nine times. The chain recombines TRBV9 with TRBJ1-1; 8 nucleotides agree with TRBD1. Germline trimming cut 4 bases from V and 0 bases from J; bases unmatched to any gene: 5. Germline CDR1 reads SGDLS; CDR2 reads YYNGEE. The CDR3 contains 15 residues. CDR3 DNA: TGTGCCAGCAGCACTCCAGGGGGCATGAACACTGAAGCTTTCTTT. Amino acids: CASSTPGGMNTEAFF.